What follows are 32 T cell receptor beta chains derived from one specimen sequenced in a study of T cells in Graves' hyperthyroidism and ophthalmopathy. RNA transcripts were the template for amplifying TCR beta CDR3 regions. With the HTBI primer set, the TCR CDR3 went through a first round of RT-PCR. TCRdb independently ran MiXCR on the multiplex PCR reads; one entry per CDR3 protein. The profile shows around 35,000 distinct CDR3 sequences, about 52% of them singletons. Sequenced sample: blood. These receptor sequences come from a woman aged 40 to 49 with Graves' ophthalmopathy.

This clonotype was counted at least ten times. The V call is TRBV11-2, the J call TRBJ1-3, with D tentatively TRBD1 (6 bases). The CDR3 sequence is 14 residues long. CDR1 and CDR2 from the germline V gene are SGHAT and FQNNGV. The V end lost 4 bases, the J end lost 6 bases, and 13 bases lay between the germline ends. This chain's CDR3 is CASSSAGTLNTIYF. The CDR3, as DNA: TGTGCCAGCAGCTCCGCCGGGACATTAAACACCATATATTTT.

J is TRBJ2-6 and V is TRBV24-1; 8 bases line up with TRBD2. This CDR3 is 19 amino acids long. The junction had 10 bases not matched to a gene; V was cut back by 4 bases and J by 0 bases. CDR1 is KGHDR, CDR2 SFDVKD, per germline. Here the CDR3 DNA reads TGTGCCACCAGTGAAGGGTTACTAGCGGTTCCCTCTGGGGCCAACGTCCTGACTTTC. It specifies CATSEGLLAVPSGANVLTF.

The chain couples TRBV20-1 to TRBJ2-1, with a tentative D call TRBD2 (6 bases). CDR3 length equals 12 residues. V lost 3 bases to trimming and J lost 10 bases, with 13 bases between them. CDR1 is DFQATT and CDR2 is SNEGSKA in the germline V gene (reference sequence). The CDR3 spells CSASDGGREQFF. The CDR3 nucleotides read TGCAGTGCTAGCGACGGGGGAAGGGAGCAGTTCTTC.

This clonotype was recorded once. The J gene is TRBJ2-2, the V gene TRBV7-9, with 9 nucleotides matching TRBD2. Germline V gene sequence: CDR1 SEHNR, CDR2 FQNEAQ (reference sequence). Unmatched junction bases numbered 4, after V lost 5 bases and J lost 0 bases. The CDR3 runs 16 residues. The CDR3 reads CASSGPSGANTGELFF. The CDR3 nucleotides read TGTGCCAGCAGCGGACCTAGCGGGGCGAACACCGGGGAGCTGTTTTTT.

This chain connects TRBV29-1 to TRBJ2-7; 8 bases map to TRBD2. V shed 4 bases, J shed 7 bases, and the junction held 21 bases outside the gene matches. CDR3 size: 17 residues. The V gene's germline CDR1 is SQVTM and CDR2 ANQGSEA. The CDR3 DNA sequence: TGCAGCGTTGGTTTAAGCGGGGGCGGACTACCTTGCTGGGAGCAGTACTTC. Translation: CSVGLSGGGLPCWEQYF.

The table lists this clonotype with a few counts. The chain recombines TRBV9 with TRBJ1-2; D uncertain. V lost 7 bases and J 2 bases, leaving 15 bases between the germline ends. CDR1 and CDR2 (germline): SGDLS, YYNGEE. The CDR3 is 14 amino acids. The CDR3 region has the DNA TGTGCCAGCTCACCACCGGGAGAAAACTATGGCTACACCTTC. This sequence encodes CASSPPGENYGYTF.

As for this clonotype: This likely comes from a read error, as the CDR3 has no conserved phenylalanine or tryptophan at its end. The limits of the CDR3 on the DNA are not certain, so only TCRdb's listed CDR3 is given. V usage is TRBV12-1 and J usage is TRBJ1-4. TRBV12-1 is classified as a pseudogene. The CDR3 numbers 11 amino acids, ends counted. CDR3: CASRLHEELFL.

In this sample, this clonotype turned up a few times. The chain combines TRBV9 with TRBJ2-1; D ambiguous. Germline CDR1 reads SGDLS; CDR2 reads YYNGEE. Trimming removed 0 bases at V and 0 bases at J, with 7 bases between. The CDR3 loop spans 15 amino acids. The CDR3 coding sequence is TGTGCCAGCAGCGTAGGTAGTGACTCCTACAATGAGCAGTTCTTC. This translates into CASSVGSDSYNEQFF.

This clonotype was seen more than once but under ten times. This chain links TRBV28 with TRBJ1-5; 7 bases match TRBD1. Unmatched junction bases numbered 6, after V lost 1 base and J lost 0 bases. The length of the CDR3 is 17 residues. Germline CDR1 reads MDHEN; CDR2 reads SYDVKM. The CDR3 reads CASSLYYGDSSNQPQHF. The CDR3 region has the DNA TGTGCCAGCAGTTTATATTACGGGGACAGTAGCAATCAGCCCCAGCATTTT.

There are many counts of this clonotype. The genes are TRBV4-2 and TRBJ1-1; TRBD1 agrees at 8 bases. Looked up from germline, CDR1 is LGHNA and CDR2 is YNFKEQ. The CDR3 contains 11 residues. Trimming cost V 5 bases and J 11 bases; bases outside gene matches: 4. The CDR3 loop reads CASSSTGAAFF. Here the CDR3 DNA reads TGTGCCAGCAGCTCGACAGGGGCGGCTTTCTTT.

This clonotype has at least ten counts. A much bigger clone sits one base away, suggesting this may be a read error. CDR3 in amino acids: CSARDGTGVDQPQHF. The CDR3 bases are TGCAGTGCTAGAGATGGGACAGGGGTTGATCAGCCCCAGCATTTT. This chain joins TRBV20-1 and TRBJ1-5; 10 bases are shared with TRBD1. CDR1 is DFQATT, CDR2 SNEGSKA, per germline (reference sequence). Losses at the gene ends were 0 bases for V and 5 bases for J; bases not matched to a gene: 4. The CDR3 has 15 amino acids.

There are many counts of this clonotype. This chain uses TRBV6-2 or TRBV6-3 with TRBJ2-6; D call uncertain. From germline, CDR1 is MNHEY and CDR2 SVGEGT. With 2 bases removed from V and 0 bases from J, the gap between germline ends came to 5 bases. This CDR3 has 15 residues. The CDR3 region has the DNA TGTGCCAGCAGTTACGACAACTCTGGGGCCAACGTCCTGACTTTC. Translated, it gives CASSYDNSGANVLTF.

Many counts were recorded for this clonotype. The chain recombines TRBV5-5 with TRBJ2-7; 8 nucleotides line up with TRBD2. This CDR3 has 12 residues. The ends lost 4 bases at V and 3 bases at J; junction bases unmatched: 0. Germline V CDR1 and CDR2: SGHKS, YYEKEE (reference sequence). CDR3 nucleotides: TGTGCCAGCAGCGGGACTAGCTACGAGCAGTACTTC. Amino acids: CASSGTSYEQYF.

This clonotype came up many times. The rearrangement links TRBV27 to TRBJ1-6; D is uncertain. The CDR3 has 12 residues. Germline V gene lookup returns CDR1 MNHEY and CDR2 SMNVEV (reference sequence). V dropped 6 bases and J dropped 4 bases, with 4 bases sitting between them. CDR3 in DNA: TGTGCCAGCAGGGAATATAATTCACCCCTCCACTTT. Protein product: CASREYNSPLHF.

This clonotype was detected ten times or more. This chain joins TRBV6-6 and TRBJ1-1, with 7 bases aligning to TRBD1. The CDR3 loop spans 14 amino acids. J lost 3 bases, V lost 8 bases, and 9 bases had no gene match. Looked up from germline, CDR1 is MNHNY and CDR2 is SVGAGI (reference sequence). The CDR3 nucleotides are TGTGCCAGCTTATCGGACAGGTATTACACTGAAGCTTTCTTT. This translates into CASLSDRYYTEAFF.

Notes on this clonotype: Since the CDR3 does not end with the conserved phenylalanine or tryptophan, this likely comes from a read error. The chain combines TRBV5-1 with TRBJ2-2; 7 bases agree with TRBD1. CDR3 size: 13 residues. The germline V gene has CDR1 SGHRS and CDR2 YFSETQ. The DNA for the CDR3 is TGCACCAGCAGCACAGAAGGGGGCAGGGAGCTGTTTCTT. Residues: CTSSTEGGRELFL.

The chain has TRBV24-1 and TRBJ1-2; 8 bases line up with TRBD1. Germline lookup yields CDR1 KGHDR and CDR2 SFDVKD. The CDR3 runs 14 residues. V gave up 6 bases and J gave up 7 bases; unmatched junction bases: 9. The CDR3 is CATSPTGDFSGYTF. The DNA for the CDR3 is TGTGCCACCAGTCCGACAGGGGACTTCTCTGGCTACACCTTC.

In its sample, this clonotype was seen many times. CDR3 nucleotide sequence: TGTGCCAGTAGTGCGGGACAGGACTACGAGCAGTACTTC. This codes for CASSAGQDYEQYF. This sequence joins TRBV19 and TRBJ2-7, with TRBD1 matching over 8 bases. Germline CDR1 and CDR2: LNHDA and SQIVND (reference sequence). V lost 5 bases to trimming and J lost 3 bases; unmatched junction nucleotides: 3. This CDR3 is built from 13 residues.

J is TRBJ2-1 and V is TRBV12-3 or TRBV12-4, with D perhaps assigned TRBD1 or TRBD2 (5 bases each). The germline V and J ends were trimmed by 5 bases and 16 bases, with 12 bases remaining between them. This CDR3 has 10 amino acids. CDR3 residues: CASSTLDSFF. The CDR3 DNA is TGTGCCAGCAGTACACTAGACAGTTTCTTC.

This clonotype was seen many times. V is TRBV29-1 and J is TRBJ2-1; the D gene could be TRBD1 or TRBD2 (10 bases each). In germline, CDR1 is SQVTM, CDR2 ANQGSEA. With 6 bases removed from V and 7 bases from J, the gap between germline ends came to 31 bases. The CDR3 has 18 residues. The CDR3 nucleotides read TGCAGCGTCCCCGGGACAGGGGTAGCGGGGGGTACAACAAATGAGCAGTTCTTC. It codes for CSVPGTGVAGGTTNEQFF.

The rearrangement uses TRBV7-4 and TRBJ1-2, with no clear D. Looked up from germline, CDR1 is SGHVT and CDR2 is SQSDAQ. There are 15 residues in the CDR3. Trimming stripped 0 bases from V and 3 bases from J, with 11 bases between. The CDR3 sequence: CASSLATAWHYGYTF. CDR3 coding DNA: TGTGCCAGCAGCTTAGCCACAGCGTGGCACTATGGCTACACCTTC.

The chain uses TRBV7-8 and TRBJ2-7; tentatively, D is TRBD1 (6 bases). The germline V and J ends were trimmed by 3 bases and 0 bases, with 12 bases remaining between them. This CDR3 is built from 15 residues. The germline CDR1 and CDR2 sequences are SGHVS and FQNEAQ. The CDR3 coding sequence is TGTGCCAGCAGCTTGAACCCGGGACACTCCTACGAGCAGTACTTC. It yields the protein CASSLNPGHSYEQYF.

This chain links TRBV20-1 with TRBJ1-5, with 11 bases that match TRBD1. There are 16 residues in the CDR3. Germline CDR1 reads DFQATT; CDR2 reads SNEGSKA (reference sequence). V dropped 3 bases and J dropped 6; count of bases not matched to a gene: 10. The CDR3 nucleotides read TGCAGTGCTAGGGCCTACGGGACAGGGGGGGGTCAGCCCCAGCATTTT. Translation: CSARAYGTGGGQPQHF.

This clonotype was found once. V usage is TRBV19 and J usage is TRBJ2-5; TRBD1 is a possible D gene (6 bases). The length of the CDR3 is 12 residues. The germline gives CDR1 LNHDA, CDR2 SQIVND (reference sequence). V was cut by 8 bases and J by 5 bases, with 12 bases left in between. CDR3 in amino acids: CASCSQGETQYF. The DNA of the CDR3 is TGTGCCAGTTGTTCGCAGGGGGAGACCCAGTACTTC.

This CDR3 is CASSLAGTSEQFF. Written as DNA, the CDR3 is TGTGCCAGCAGCTTAGCGGGGACGAGTGAGCAGTTCTTC. The V gene is TRBV7-6, the J gene TRBJ2-1; D is perhaps TRBD1 or TRBD2 (5 bases each). V dropped 0 bases and J dropped 9 bases, with 9 bases sitting between them. Germline V CDR1 and CDR2: SGHVS, FNYEAQ. The length of the CDR3 is 13 residues.

This clonotype was recorded at least ten times. This chain links TRBV12-3 or TRBV12-4 with TRBJ2-7, with 7 positions matching TRBD1. The CDR3 totals 15 residues. The V gene end was trimmed by 5 bases and the J gene end by 3 bases; junction bases not matched to a gene: 10. CDR3 sequence: CASSGANRGYYEQYF. The CDR3 region has the DNA TGTGCCAGCAGTGGCGCGAACAGGGGTTACTACGAGCAGTACTTC.

This clonotype appeared a single time. J is TRBJ2-2 and V is TRBV4-3; D is unresolved. This CDR3 is 13 amino acids long. Germline values: CDR1 LGHNA, CDR2 YSLEER. V was shortened by 0 bases and J by 5 bases, with 4 bases between the two germline ends. The CDR3 nucleotides are TGCGCCAGCAGCCAAGACGAAACCGGGGAGCTGTTTTTT. Protein product: CASSQDETGELFF.

About this clonotype itself: A much bigger clone sits one base away, suggesting this may be a read error. This chain uses TRBV7-9 with TRBJ2-2, with D tentatively TRBD2 (6 bases). The CDR3 totals 11 residues. Germline V gene lookup returns CDR1 SEHNR and CDR2 FQNEAQ (reference sequence). The chain's CDR3 is CASSSAGGLFF. DNA for the CDR3: TGTGCCAGCAGCTCGGCCGGGGGGCTGTTTTTT.

This clonotype was seen many times. The chain carries TRBV10-3 and TRBJ2-5, with a possible D match to TRBD2 (5 bases). Germline lookup yields CDR1 ENHRY and CDR2 SYGVKD. The CDR3 loop spans 15 amino acids. Trimming took 4 bases from V and 5 from J, leaving 17 bases between them. The CDR3 nucleotides read TGTGCCATCAGTGGAAGGCTTGAGGGAGTGGAGACCCAGTACTTC. It codes for CAISGRLEGVETQYF.

This clonotype has a count of ten or more. The rearrangement uses TRBV13 and TRBJ2-7; 8 nucleotides align to TRBD2. Trimming cost V 6 bases and J 2 bases; bases outside gene matches: 6. Germline V gene sequence: CDR1 PRHDT, CDR2 FYEKMQ (reference sequence). There are 14 residues in the CDR3. The DNA of the CDR3 is TGTGCCAGCAGACCGGCGGGAGGCGCCTACGAGCAGTACTTC. This sequence encodes CASRPAGGAYEQYF.

This clonotype was seen many times. The chain is built from TRBV5-1 and TRBJ2-1; TRBD2 agrees at 8 bases. The germline V gene encodes CDR1 SGHRS and CDR2 YFSETQ. This CDR3 region has 16 residues. After removal of 4 bases from V and 5 bases from J, the junction contained 11 bases not matched to a gene. The CDR3 here is CASSTHSGENHNEQFF. The CDR3 nucleotides read TGCGCCAGCAGCACCCATAGCGGGGAAAACCACAATGAGCAGTTCTTC.

As to this clonotype: The CDR3 does not end in the conserved phenylalanine or tryptophan, so this is likely a read error. J is TRBJ2-5 and V is TRBV5-1; the match to TRBD1 covers 9 bases. This CDR3 is built from 14 residues. Per the germline V gene, CDR1 is SGHRS and CDR2 is YFSETQ. The CDR3 sequence: CASKFTGGAETQYL. The DNA of the CDR3 is TGCGCCAGTAAATTCACAGGGGGCGCAGAGACACAGTACCTC.